The 18 T cell receptor beta chains presented below share a single source sample, sequenced in a study of CD4+ T cells in melanoma. Here immunoSEQ multiplex PCR was the method, and the copy in TCRdb shows in-frame clones only, minus some. The repertoire consists of about 20,000 clones, with 83% occurring once and the leading ten covering roughly 5%. The sequencing sample was made of cells from a culture (not recorded whether cultured in vitro). These TCRs come from a human donor with melanoma.

The chain uses TRBV30 and TRBJ1-5; 9 positions match TRBD1. With 5 bases clipped from V and 2 bases from J, the junction kept 4 bases outside the gene matches. Germline V lookup: CDR1 GTSNPN, CDR2 SVGIG (reference sequence). The CDR3 spans 14 residues. The CDR3 loop reads CAWGTGRGNQPQHF. The CDR3 coding sequence is TGTGCCTGGGGGACAGGGAGGGGCAATCAGCCCCAGCATTTT.

The J gene is TRBJ1-4, the V gene TRBV5-6, with TRBD1 matching over 7 bases. There are 14 residues in the CDR3. With 4 bases clipped from V and 7 bases from J, the junction kept 7 bases outside the gene matches. Per germline, CDR1 SGHDT and CDR2 YYEEEE. The DNA for the CDR3 is TGTGCCAGCAGCGGGACAGACCCCCGTGAAAAACTGTTTTTT. As protein: CASSGTDPREKLFF.

This rearrangement joins TRBV6-6 to TRBJ2-7; D unresolved. Germline assignment: CDR1 MNHNY and CDR2 SVGAGI (reference sequence). This CDR3 comprises 15 residues. V was shortened by 0 bases and J by 1 base, with 10 bases between the two germline ends. The CDR3 sequence is CASSYSDVRSYEQYF. CDR3 coding DNA: TGTGCCAGCAGTTACTCTGACGTACGATCCTACGAGCAGTACTTC.

J is TRBJ2-7 and V is TRBV5-1; TRBD2 matches at 8 bases. V gave up 7 bases and J gave up 2 bases; unmatched junction bases: 2. The CDR3 length is 12 residues. The germline V gene encodes CDR1 SGHRS and CDR2 YFSETQ. As DNA, the CDR3 is TGCGCCAGCCCGCGGGGGGCCTACGAGCAGTACTTC. Translating gives CASPRGAYEQYF.

The rearrangement links TRBV5-6 to TRBJ2-5; D might be TRBD1 (6 bases). The germline V gene has CDR1 SGHDT and CDR2 YYEEEE. CDR3 length: 12 amino acids. Between the trimmed V and J ends, which lost 2 bases and 6 bases, there was a span of 8 bases. The CDR3 loop reads CASSFTGKTQYF. CDR3 DNA: TGTGCCAGCAGCTTTACAGGGAAGACCCAGTACTTC.

V gene TRBV5-4 combines with J gene TRBJ2-1; 8 positions agree with TRBD2. V lost 4 bases, J lost 7 bases, and 4 bases stayed unmatched. CDR3 length equals 13 residues. Germline V CDR1 and CDR2: SGHNT, YYREEE (reference sequence). CDR3 region: CASSRGLGNEQFF. The CDR3, as DNA: TGTGCCAGCAGCCGGGGACTAGGGAATGAGCAGTTCTTC. Full variable domain (missing parts from reference TRBV5-4 and TRBJ2-1): ETGVTQSPTHLIKTRGQQVTLRCSSQSGHNTVSWYQQALGQGPQFIFQYYREEENGRGNFPPRFSGLQFPNYSSELNVNALELDDSALYLCASSRGLGNEQFFGPGTRLTVL.

The chain employs TRBV4-1 and TRBJ2-1; 9 nucleotides match TRBD2. The CDR3 spans 16 residues. Per germline, CDR1 MGHRA and CDR2 YSYEKL. After removal of 4 bases from V and 3 bases from J, the junction contained 7 bases not matched to a gene. CDR3 sequence reads: CASSLPRGGGYNEQFF. The DNA for the CDR3 is TGCGCCAGCAGCCTGCCGCGGGGGGGAGGCTACAATGAGCAGTTCTTC.

This chain joins TRBV30 and TRBJ1-4; D possibly corresponds to TRBD1 (5 bases). Germline V lookup: CDR1 GTSNPN, CDR2 SVGIG (reference sequence). CDR3 size: 14 residues. V was shortened by 5 bases and J by 0 bases, with 10 bases between the two germline ends. CDR3 nucleotides: TGTGCCTGGGGGGGAAAAGCAACTAATGAAAAACTGTTTTTT. Translated: CAWGGKATNEKLFF. The whole variable domain, filled in from reference TRBV30 and TRBJ1-4, reads SQTIHQWPATLVQPVGSPLSLECTVEGTSNPNLYWYRQAAGRGLQLLFYSVGIGQISSEVPQNLSASRPQDRQFILSSKKLLLSDSGFYLCAWGGKATNEKLFFGSGTQLSVL.

The chain uses TRBV11-2 and TRBJ2-7; D is tentatively TRBD1 or TRBD2 (5 bases each). The CDR3 runs to 16 residues. With 5 bases removed from V and 6 bases from J, the gap between germline ends came to 23 bases. Germline CDR1 and CDR2: SGHAT and FQNNGV. The CDR3 DNA reads TGTGCCAGCAGCCGACGTGGGACGCCCTCAGTGGTCGAGCAGTACTTC. Residues: CASSRRGTPSVVEQYF.

The gene calls are TRBV5-8 and TRBJ2-5; 7 bases line up with TRBD2. The germline gives CDR1 SGHTS, CDR2 YDEGEE. This CDR3 region has 15 residues. The V segment lost 0 bases and the J segment 2 bases; nucleotides outside the gene matches: 4. Here the CDR3 reads CASSLGASGQETQYF. The CDR3 DNA follows: TGTGCCAGCAGCTTGGGGGCTAGCGGTCAAGAGACCCAGTACTTC.

This chain joins TRBV6-4 and TRBJ2-3; D not resolved. The germline V gene has CDR1 MRHNA and CDR2 SNTAGT. V was trimmed by 6 bases and J by 9 bases, leaving 7 bases between them. The CDR3 runs 10 residues. CDR3 region: CASRGITQYF. The CDR3 DNA follows: TGTGCCAGCAGGGGAATAACGCAGTATTTT.

This clone was seen only once. V usage is TRBV6-5 and J usage is TRBJ1-6, with 8 bases fitting TRBD1. This CDR3 region has 15 residues. The germline V gene has CDR1 MNHEY and CDR2 SVGAGI. Trimming removed 5 bases from V and 6 bases from J; junction bases left unmatched: 6. CDR3 bases: TGTGCCAGCAGTCGTACAGGGGGTCTTAATTCACCCCTCCACTTT. Translation gives CASSRTGGLNSPLHF.

This clone was recorded once. This chain joins TRBV5-1 and TRBJ2-7; a weak D match, TRBD2 (6 bases). From germline, CDR1 is SGHRS and CDR2 YFSETQ. Trimming removed 4 bases from V and 2 bases from J, with 10 bases in between. The CDR3 length is 13 residues. CDR3 amino acids: CASSRDSTYEQYF. The CDR3 bases are TGCGCCAGCAGCCGGGACTCGACCTACGAGCAGTACTTC. Supplemented by reference TRBV5-1 and TRBJ2-7, the full variable domain reads KAGVTQTPRYLIKTRGQQVTLSCSPISGHRSVSWYQQTPGQGLQFLFEYFSETQRNKGNFPGRFSGRQFSNSRSEMNVSTLELGDSALYLCASSRDSTYEQYFGPGTRLTVT.

CDR3 region: CASSLERGRGGELFF. The DNA for the CDR3 is TGTGCCAGCAGCTTAGAGCGTGGGAGAGGTGGGGAGCTGTTTTTT. The chain employs TRBV7-2 and TRBJ2-2; a possible D gene is TRBD2 (5 bases). With 1 base removed from V and 8 bases from J, the gap between germline ends came to 14 bases. Per germline, CDR1 SGHTA and CDR2 FQGNSA. This CDR3 comprises 15 residues.

This sequence joins TRBV6-6 and TRBJ1-5, with D perhaps TRBD1 (5 bases). Germline CDR1 is MNHNY and CDR2 is SVGAGI (reference sequence). This CDR3 has 14 amino acids. The V end was cut by 2 bases, the J end by 4 bases, with 9 bases between. CDR3 protein: CASSYGRTNQPQHF. CDR3 DNA sequence: TGTGCCAGCAGTTACGGGAGGACAAATCAGCCCCAGCATTTT.

This sequence joins TRBV10-3 and TRBJ2-3; 9 nucleotides agree with TRBD2. V lost 0 bases, J lost 2 bases, and 9 bases stayed unmatched. There are 18 residues in the CDR3. CDR1 is ENHRY and CDR2 is SYGVKD in the germline V gene. This CDR3 reads CAISESTSGRWDTDTQYF. CDR3 bases: TGTGCCATCAGTGAGTCGACTAGCGGAAGGTGGGACACAGATACGCAGTATTTT.

This chain joins TRBV27 and TRBJ1-2, with TRBD1 identical over 7 bases. The CDR3 consists of 15 residues. Trimming cost V 2 bases and J 4 bases; bases outside gene matches: 7. Per germline, CDR1 MNHEY and CDR2 SMNVEV (reference sequence). CDR3 amino acids: CASSLIGTVPYGYTF. CDR3 nucleotide sequence: TGTGCCAGCAGTTTAATAGGGACAGTACCCTATGGCTACACCTTC.

This clone was recorded a few times. The chain has TRBV7-9 and TRBJ1-1; 7 bases align to TRBD1. The CDR3 totals 15 residues. V trimming: 5 bases; J trimming: 3 bases; junction bases outside the gene matches: 9. The germline CDR1 and CDR2 sequences are SEHNR and FQNEAQ (reference sequence). CDR3 amino acids: CASSKGTQGDTEAFF. CDR3 bases: TGTGCCAGCAGCAAAGGGACCCAGGGGGACACTGAAGCTTTCTTT.